Below, 20 T cell receptor beta chains from the same sample are listed, as sequenced in a study of neurological immune-mediated disorders. TCRdb independently ran MiXCR on the 5' RACE reads; one entry per CDR3 protein. The sample includes roughly 88,000 distinct CDR3 sequences, 3.5% of them seen just once. The sequencing sample was made of PBMCs. The receptors were sampled from a woman in her 50s with multiple sclerosis.

Note on this clonotype: A much bigger clone sits one base away, suggesting this may be a read error. The rearrangement links TRBV21-1 to TRBJ1-3. TRBV21-1 is an annotated pseudogene. This CDR3 has 14 amino acids. The CDR3 DNA sequence: TGTGCCAGCAGCAAACGCAGGGCTGGAAAAACCATATATTTT. Translation gives CASSKRRAGKTIYF.

This clonotype was detected many times. The chain combines TRBV7-2 with TRBJ2-7, with D possibly matching TRBD1 (7 bases). Trimming took 5 bases from V and 3 from J, leaving 17 bases between them. This CDR3 has 15 amino acids. Per the germline V gene, CDR1 is SGHTA and CDR2 is FQGNSA. The CDR3: CASSRLGQEGYEQYF. CDR3 bases: TGTGCCAGCAGCCGCCTCGGACAGGAGGGCTACGAGCAGTACTTC.

This clonotype was seen at least ten times. V and J are TRBV9 and TRBJ1-2; D perhaps matches TRBD1 (5 bases). Germline assignment: CDR1 SGDLS and CDR2 YYNGEE. Trimming took off 0 bases at V and 9 bases at J, with 9 bases between the two ends. CDR3 length: 12 amino acids. The CDR3 sequence: CASSVEGDSYTF. The CDR3 bases are TGTGCCAGCAGCGTAGAAGGGGATAGCTACACCTTC.

This clonotype appeared many times. V usage is TRBV12-3 or TRBV12-4 and J usage is TRBJ2-1; D may match TRBD1 or TRBD2 (5 bases each). V gave up 5 bases and J gave up 9 bases, with 17 bases separating them. There are 14 residues in the CDR3. The CDR3 DNA is TGTGCCAGCAGTGCAGGGACCCCTGCCGGTGAGCAGTTCTTC. Translating gives CASSAGTPAGEQFF.

This clonotype has more than one count but fewer than ten. The gene calls are TRBV15 and TRBJ1-5, with a tentative D call TRBD1 (5 bases). Trimming removed 3 bases at V and 9 bases at J, with 15 bases between. The germline V gene has CDR1 LNHNV and CDR2 YYDKDF (reference sequence). CDR3 size: 14 residues. The CDR3 reads CATSRQGGERPQHF. CDR3 sequence (DNA): TGTGCCACCAGCAGGCAGGGAGGCGAGAGGCCCCAGCATTTT.

This clonotype came up many times. One end of the junction is discordant with germline, which a read error may explain. The chain has TRBV4-2 and TRBJ2-1; 13 bases are a match to TRBD2. Germline V gene data show CDR1 as LGHNA and CDR2 as YNFKEQ. The CDR3 loop spans 15 amino acids. The CDR3 DNA reads as TGTGCCAGCAGCCCGACCACTAGCGGGGGGGCCGCTCGCCTCTTC. This translates into CASSPTTSGGAARLF.

This clonotype was seen at least ten times. The rearrangement uses TRBV10-3 and TRBJ1-5; no firm D call. Germline CDR1 ENHRY, CDR2 SYGVKD. Between the trimmed V and J ends, which lost 6 bases and 1 base, there was a span of 10 bases. The CDR3 sequence is 14 residues long. DNA for the CDR3: TGTGCCATCAGGACCGACGGAAGCAATCAGCCCCAGCATTTT. Translated, it gives CAIRTDGSNQPQHF.

This clonotype was observed at least ten times. This sequence joins TRBV9 and TRBJ1-2; D is uncertain. CDR1 SGDLS and CDR2 YYNGEE come from the germline V gene. Trimming took off 2 bases at V and 5 bases at J, with 19 bases between the two ends. The CDR3 is 16 amino acids. The CDR3 sequence: CASSVSRGGEEYGYTF. Here the CDR3 DNA reads TGTGCCAGCAGCGTCAGCAGAGGTGGGGAAGAATATGGCTACACCTTC.

This clonotype was counted ten times or more. The chain combines TRBV25-1 with TRBJ1-5, with 7 bases aligning to TRBD1. The CDR3 is 12 residues long. V shed 7 bases, J shed 4 bases, and the junction held 1 base outside the gene matches. Germline V gene data show CDR1 as MGHDK and CDR2 as SYGVNS. CDR3 protein: CASNRGNQPQHF. The CDR3 DNA reads as TGTGCCAGCAACAGGGGAAATCAGCCCCAGCATTTT.

The table lists this clonotype with many counts. The V and J genes are TRBV15 and TRBJ1-5; TRBD1 is a possible D gene (6 bases). Looked up from germline, CDR1 is LNHNV and CDR2 is YYDKDF (reference sequence). The CDR3 consists of 15 residues. Trimming took 0 bases from V and 5 from J, leaving 11 bases between them. CDR3 in DNA: TGTGCCACCAGCAGAGACCCTGGGGGGCATCAGCCCCAGCATTTT. Its translation: CATSRDPGGHQPQHF.

At least ten counts were recorded for this clonotype. The genes are TRBV20-1 and TRBJ1-4; D unresolved. The germline V gene encodes CDR1 DFQATT and CDR2 SNEGSKA (reference sequence). The germline V and J ends were trimmed by 3 bases and 7 bases, with 9 bases remaining between them. CDR3 length: 12 residues. Here the CDR3 DNA reads TGCAGTGCTAGGGACCTTGGTGAAAAACTGTTTTTT. Protein sequence: CSARDLGEKLFF.

In its sample, this clonotype was seen many times. V is TRBV20-1 and J is TRBJ1-2, with D maybe TRBD1 (5 bases). This CDR3 comprises 12 residues. Germline V lookup: CDR1 DFQATT, CDR2 SNEGSKA (reference sequence). CDR3 protein: CRGVDRNYGYTF. The CDR3 DNA reads TGCCGGGGGGTCGACAGAAACTATGGCTACACCTTC.

This clonotype came up many times. The rearrangement uses TRBV7-6 and TRBJ1-2; 7 bases agree with TRBD1. The trim removed 6 bases at V and 6 bases at J, leaving 10 bases unmatched. Germline CDR1 SGHVS, CDR2 FNYEAQ. This CDR3 spans 14 amino acids. The CDR3: CASRPSGGVDGYTF. The DNA for the CDR3 is TGTGCCAGCAGACCCTCAGGGGGGGTCGATGGCTACACCTTC. Full variable domain (remainder filled in from reference TRBV7-6 and TRBJ1-2): GAGVSQSPRYKVTKRGQDVALRCDPISGHVSLYWYRQALGQGPEFLTYFNYEAQQDKSGLPNDRFSAERPEGSISTLTIQRTEQRDSAMYRCASRPSGGVDGYTFGSGTRLTVV.

The sample holds many counts of this clonotype. The V call is TRBV7-2, the J call TRBJ1-4; D may be TRBD1 (6 bases). Trimming removed 5 bases from V and 5 bases from J, with 9 bases in between. Looked up from germline, CDR1 is SGHTA and CDR2 is FQGNSA. The CDR3 length is 13 residues. CDR3 coding DNA: TGTGCCAGCAGCCTCGGACAGAATGAAAAACTGTTTTTT. As protein: CASSLGQNEKLFF.

This clonotype was recorded at least ten times. CDR3 DNA: TGCGCCAGCCACCGCGAAGTCGCCGGGGAGCTGTTTTTT. Protein: CASHREVAGELFF. V gene TRBV5-1 combines with J gene TRBJ2-2, with D unclear. V shed 7 bases and J shed 6 bases, with 13 bases lying between them. The CDR3 covers 13 residues. Germline lookup yields CDR1 SGHRS and CDR2 YFSETQ.

This clonotype was seen ten or more times. This chain uses TRBV12-3 or TRBV12-4 with TRBJ2-2; D possibly corresponds to TRBD2 (6 bases). The CDR3 contains 17 residues. Trimming shortened V by 6 bases and J by 0 bases, and 17 bases separated the two germline ends. CDR3 nucleotide sequence: TGTGCCAGCAGCTCGGCACCGGGACTCACGAACACCGGGGAGCTGTTTTTT. The encoded protein is CASSSAPGLTNTGELFF.

This clonotype appeared many times. In DNA, the CDR3 is TGCAGCGTTGCAAGAGGGGCCAGTCAGCCCCAGCATTTT. Encoded protein: CSVARGASQPQHF. The chain uses TRBV29-1 and TRBJ1-5; D perhaps matches TRBD1 (5 bases). Trimming left V 4 bases short and J 6 bases short, with 13 bases between. The CDR3 extends over 13 amino acids. The V gene's germline CDR1 is SQVTM and CDR2 ANQGSEA.

This clonotype appeared many times. The chain recombines TRBV6-5 with TRBJ2-1; 8 nucleotides match TRBD2. The CDR3 runs to 16 residues. Trimming removed 1 base from V and 7 bases from J; junction bases left unmatched: 9. Germline values: CDR1 MNHEY, CDR2 SVGAGI. The CDR3 nucleotides read TGTGCCAGCAGTTACTACGGGGGGGCTTCTGGAAATGAGCAGTTCTTC. Its translation is CASSYYGGASGNEQFF.

This clonotype was detected many times. This chain joins TRBV5-1 and TRBJ2-7; 8 bases map to TRBD1. V was pared by 3 bases and J by 2 bases, with 7 bases of the junction left unmatched. This CDR3 is 15 amino acids long. CDR1 SGHRS and CDR2 YFSETQ come from the germline V gene. The chain's CDR3 is CASSSGQGSTYEQYF. CDR3 in DNA: TGCGCCAGCAGCTCTGGACAGGGCTCTACCTACGAGCAGTACTTC.

This clonotype was recorded at least ten times. The CDR3 loop is CASSCSGTGDILCNQPQHF. For the CDR3, the DNA is TGTGCCAGCAGCTGCTCCGGGACAGGGGACATTTTGTGCAATCAGCCCCAGCATTTT. V usage is TRBV7-4 and J usage is TRBJ1-5, with 10 bases aligning to TRBD1. Germline V CDR1 and CDR2: SGHVT, SQSDAQ. The CDR3 loop spans 19 amino acids. V gave up 4 bases and J gave up 2 bases; unmatched junction bases: 14.